This T cell receptor (beta chain) originates from a study of neurological immune-mediated disorders. Turning to the study itself: A relapsing-remitting course was seen in about 90% of the roughly 34 multiple sclerosis patients and a secondary progressive course in 3.

Each sorted-subset library came from about a million CD4+ or CD8+ T cells. J gave up 2 bases and V 7 bases, and 5 bases lay outside the gene matches. Germline assignment: CDR1 DFQATT and CDR2 SNEGSKA (reference sequence). This CDR3 comprises 13 residues. This clonotype was found many times. Its cognate antigen is unknown. Whenever a sequencing run was performed, it yielded over 170 million TCR-beta sequences from 15-18 subjects. TCRdb re-called the 5' RACE reads with MiXCR, one entry per CDR3 protein. This table holds about 10,000 distinct CDR3 sequences, approximately 22% found once. Overall study findings and caveats: A possible signature appeared as one related-CDR3 cluster, in which phylogenetic grouping placed the repertoires of 18 of 34 multiple sclerosis patients.

The chain links TRBV20-1 to TRBJ2-3, with 8 bases matching TRBD2. The specimen was CD8+ T cells from blood. The TCR originated in a woman aged 40 to 49 with multiple sclerosis. CDR3 loop: CSVRGGFTDTQYF. The CDR3 nucleotides are TGCAGTGTTCGGGGGGGGTTCACAGATACGCAGTATTTT.